This passage covers 15 T cell receptor beta chains from one sample sequenced in a study of CD4+ T cells in melanoma. The data were produced by immunoSEQ multiplex PCR, yet TCRdb's version contains in-frame clones alone and is incomplete. The sample shows about 5,700 clones, approximately 68% of them seen only once. The sample consisted of cells from a culture (not recorded whether cultured in vitro). Receptors were obtained from a human donor with melanoma.

J is TRBJ1-2 and V is TRBV14; 10 bases line up with TRBD1. CDR3 length equals 15 residues. V was clipped by 2 bases and J by 6 bases; unmatched bases: 6. CDR1 SGHDN and CDR2 FVKESK come from the germline V gene. The CDR3 nucleotides are TGTGCCAGCAGCCAAAGACAGGGGGCTCTGGATGGCTACACCTTC. This gives the protein CASSQRQGALDGYTF. Complete variable domain (other parts from reference TRBV14 and TRBJ1-2): EAGVTQFPSHSVIEKGQTVTLRCDPISGHDNLYWYRRVMGKEIKFLLHFVKESKQDESGMPNNRFLAERTGGTYSTLKVQPAELEDSGVYFCASSQRQGALDGYTFGSGTRLTVV.

In DNA form, the CDR3 reads TGTGCCAGCAGCCAAGTTCAGCACCAAGAGACCCAGTACTTC. Its translation is CASSQVQHQETQYF. This chain joins TRBV14 and TRBJ2-5; D gene unclear. V shed 1 base and J shed 0 bases, with 6 bases lying between them. The germline gives CDR1 SGHDN, CDR2 FVKESK. CDR3 size: 14 residues.

The V and J genes are TRBV28 and TRBJ2-3, with 11 nucleotides matching TRBD2. This CDR3 has 15 amino acids. Looked up from germline, CDR1 is MDHEN and CDR2 is SYDVKM. Losses at the gene ends were 5 bases for V and 3 bases for J; bases not matched to a gene: 4. The chain's CDR3 is CASSRTSGSTDTQYF. In DNA, the CDR3 is TGTGCCAGCAGTAGAACTAGCGGGAGTACAGATACGCAGTATTTT.

The J gene is TRBJ2-1, the V gene TRBV21-1; the table's D call, TRBD1, has no DNA check behind it. TRBV21-1 is listed as a pseudogene. The CDR3 covers 14 residues. The CDR3 DNA reads as TGTGCCAGCAGTGACCGCAGAGGGGGCCTAGAGCAGTTCTTC. It yields the protein CASSDRRGGLEQFF.

This sequence joins TRBV19 and TRBJ2-2; possibly TRBD1 or TRBD2 for D (6 bases each). CDR1 and CDR2 (germline): LNHDA, SQIVND (reference sequence). V gave up 5 bases and J gave up 6 bases, with 19 bases separating them. The CDR3 extends over 16 amino acids. CDR3 sequence: CASSPKGGLGAGELFF. The CDR3 nucleotides read TGTGCCAGTAGTCCAAAGGGGGGATTGGGGGCCGGGGAGCTGTTTTTT.

In its sample, this clone was seen once. The V gene is TRBV5-4, the J gene TRBJ2-7; 7 positions match TRBD1. CDR3 size: 16 residues. V trimming: 0 bases; J trimming: 6 bases; junction bases outside the gene matches: 12. CDR1 and CDR2 (germline): SGHNT, YYREEE (reference sequence). In nucleotides, the CDR3 is TGTGCCAGCAGCTTGGCCGGACAGGTGGCAGCTGGCGAGCAGTACTTC. It is translated as CASSLAGQVAAGEQYF.

The chain links TRBV15 to TRBJ2-1; TRBD1 agrees at 7 bases. The CDR3 length is 15 residues. With V trimmed by 0 bases and J by 7 bases, 6 bases remained unmatched. The V gene's germline CDR1 is LNHNV and CDR2 YYDKDF (reference sequence). The CDR3 DNA follows: TGTGCCACCAGCAGAGATCCGGGCAGGGGGAATGAGCAGTTCTTC. Translated: CATSRDPGRGNEQFF.

V and J are TRBV30 and TRBJ1-1; D unclear. CDR3 length: 12 amino acids. Germline CDR1 is GTSNPN and CDR2 is SVGIG (reference sequence). The V end was cut by 1 base, the J end by 6 bases, with 9 bases between. Here the CDR3 reads CAWSGAWAEAFF. The DNA for the CDR3 is TGTGCCTGGAGTGGTGCCTGGGCTGAAGCTTTCTTT.

The chain has TRBV5-6 and TRBJ2-7, with 8 bases matching TRBD2. Germline values: CDR1 SGHDT, CDR2 YYEEEE. This CDR3 spans 13 amino acids. V was pared by 4 bases and J by 3 bases, with 3 bases of the junction left unmatched. The CDR3 DNA sequence: TGTGCCAGCAGCCCCGGGGGGGTCTACGAGCAGTACTTC. Protein: CASSPGGVYEQYF.

This clone was picked up one time. V and J are TRBV30 and TRBJ2-1; tentatively, D is TRBD1 (6 bases). The CDR3 sequence is 15 residues long. CDR1 and CDR2 (germline): GTSNPN, SVGIG (reference sequence). Trimming pared 2 bases from V and 3 bases from J, leaving 14 bases between. The CDR3 nucleotides are TGTGCCTGGAGTAGGCTCCAGGGGCTCTACAATGAGCAGTTCTTC. It encodes CAWSRLQGLYNEQFF.

The gene calls are TRBV5-5 and TRBJ2-7; no definite D call. This CDR3 has 15 residues. V dropped 0 bases and J dropped 0 bases, with 10 bases sitting between them. Germline V gene lookup returns CDR1 SGHKS and CDR2 YYEKEE (reference sequence). CDR3 sequence reads: CASSLGWGSSYEQYF. CDR3 bases: TGTGCCAGCAGCTTGGGTTGGGGATCCTCCTACGAGCAGTACTTC.

By share of the sample, this clone is medium-sized. J is TRBJ2-2 and V is TRBV28, with D unclear. Trimming removed 6 bases at V and 4 bases at J, with 18 bases between. Germline loops: CDR1 MDHEN, CDR2 SYDVKM. The CDR3 contains 16 residues. The DNA for the CDR3 is TGTGCCAGCAGCCCAGGACCGCGAACTTTCACCGGGGAGCTGTTTTTT. Protein product: CASSPGPRTFTGELFF.

The chain couples TRBV4-3 to TRBJ1-2; 7 nucleotides line up with TRBD1. Germline-derived CDR1 and CDR2 are LGHNA and YSLEER. With 3 bases clipped from V and 3 bases from J, the junction kept 7 bases outside the gene matches. The CDR3 is made up of 15 amino acids. This CDR3 reads CASSQQQGSDYGYTF. CDR3 coding DNA: TGCGCCAGCAGCCAGCAACAGGGGTCGGACTATGGCTACACCTTC.

The chain employs TRBV3-1 (or the pseudogene TRBV3-2) and TRBJ1-4; D gene uncertain. The CDR3 loop spans 15 amino acids. Per germline, CDR1 LGHDT and CDR2 YNNKEL (reference sequence). V dropped 2 bases and J dropped 0 bases, with 7 bases sitting between them. The CDR3 region is CASSQYTATNEKLFF. The CDR3 bases are TGTGCCAGCAGCCAATACACTGCAACTAATGAAAAACTGTTTTTT.

Within the sample, this clone is medium-sized. The V and J genes are TRBV5-8 and TRBJ1-1; 10 nucleotides line up with TRBD1. With V trimmed by 9 bases and J by 6 bases, 14 bases remained unmatched. The length of the CDR3 is 15 residues. CDR1 is SGHTS, CDR2 YDEGEE, per germline. Written as DNA, the CDR3 is TGTGCCATTCCGGGGGACAGGGGAATGGGCGCTGAAGCTTTCTTT. Its translation is CAIPGDRGMGAEAFF.